The sequence of this TCR beta chain was determined in a study of CD8 T cells in ankylosing spondylitis. Study-wide results and limits: What seemed typical of ankylosing spondylitis blood was a TCR beta motif built from several highly homologous variants.

Regarding this clonotype: Its antigen is currently unknown.

TCRdb ran MiXCR on the 5' RACE reads and lists one entry per CDR3 protein. The table records about 800,000 distinct CDR3 sequences, 12% of them present only once. The TCR sequence derives from a male donor with ankylosing spondylitis. The sequenced sample consisted of blood, either unsorted or a sorted T cell fraction (not recorded which).

CDR3 coding DNA: TGTGCCAGCATCGACCAGGGGCAGGCAGTACCCCAGCATTTT. It yields the protein CASIDQGQAVPQHF. This chain uses TRBV6-2 or TRBV6-3 with TRBJ1-5, with D perhaps TRBD1 (6 bases). V shed 7 bases and J shed 10 bases, with 20 bases lying between them. CDR1 and CDR2 from the germline V gene are MNHEY and SVGEGT. The CDR3 contains 14 residues.